This passage covers 23 T cell receptor beta chains from one sample sequenced in a study of T-cell memory formation after mild COVID-19. TCRdb recomputed calls from the 5' RACE reads with MiXCR, one row per CDR3 protein. Of some 490,000 distinct CDR3 sequences listed, 18% are singletons. Sequenced sample: PBMCs or a T cell subset sorted from them (not recorded which). All receptors derive from an adult woman who had mild COVID-19 (a few samples of this study predate the infection). Cell type and time point are not known.

This clonotype was seen repeatedly, ten times or more. The V call is TRBV5-6, the J call TRBJ2-3; 7 bases line up with TRBD2. The CDR3 length is 16 residues. J gave up 0 bases and V 6 bases, and 10 bases lay outside the gene matches. Germline lookup yields CDR1 SGHDT and CDR2 YYEEEE. The CDR3 loop reads CASTLPDGGSTDTQYF. CDR3 bases: TGTGCCAGCACCCTTCCGGACGGGGGGAGCACAGATACGCAGTATTTT.

The J gene is TRBJ1-2, the V gene TRBV12-3 or TRBV12-4; D is possibly TRBD1 (6 bases). The CDR3 has 15 amino acids. V was trimmed by 7 bases and J by 7 bases, leaving 22 bases between them. CDR3 sequence reads: CASTPGGQPLGGYTF. The CDR3 DNA follows: TGTGCCAGCACACCCGGGGGGCAGCCCTTAGGTGGCTACACCTTC.

Many counts were recorded for this clonotype. J is TRBJ2-1 and V is TRBV20-1; maybe TRBD2 (5 bases). The CDR3 length is 13 residues. The germline CDR1 and CDR2 sequences are DFQATT and SNEGSKA (reference sequence). Trimming left V 5 bases short and J 3 bases short, with 11 bases between. The CDR3 spells CSAGRADYNEQFF. DNA of the CDR3: TGCAGTGCTGGCCGAGCGGACTACAATGAGCAGTTCTTC.

This clonotype was observed a few times. The rearrangement links TRBV21-1 to TRBJ2-7; the table names TRBD2, a call not compared with the DNA. TRBV21-1 represents a pseudogene. CDR3 length equals 16 residues. For the CDR3, the DNA is TGTGCCAGCAGCATGCCGATAGGGACTACATCTAGCGAGCAGTACTTC. This translates into CASSMPIGTTSSEQYF.

The chain employs TRBV4-3 and TRBJ1-6, with D unresolved. Trimming shortened V by 0 bases and J by 0 bases, and 15 bases separated the two germline ends. There are 19 residues in the CDR3. Germline CDR1 reads LGHNA; CDR2 reads YSLEER. CDR3 protein: CASSQDQASGSSYNSPLHF. The CDR3 region has the DNA TGCGCCAGCAGCCAAGATCAGGCCAGCGGGAGCTCCTATAATTCACCCCTCCACTTT.

The chain carries TRBV10-3 and TRBJ2-5; TRBD2 is a possible D gene (5 bases). Trimming cost V 4 bases and J 4 bases, with 7 bases left between them. The length of the CDR3 is 12 residues. Germline values: CDR1 ENHRY, CDR2 SYGVKD. CDR3 protein: CAISGTRETQYF. CDR3 coding DNA: TGTGCCATCAGTGGAACTAGAGAGACCCAGTACTTC.

In its sample, this clonotype was seen many times. This chain connects TRBV5-5 to TRBJ2-3, with a possible D match to TRBD2 (5 bases). CDR1 is SGHKS, CDR2 YYEKEE, per germline (reference sequence). Trimming removed 2 bases at V and 5 bases at J, with 12 bases between. This CDR3 region has 14 residues. The CDR3, as DNA: TGTGCCAGCAGCTTCCTGAGGGTAGGAGATACGCAGTATTTT. This translates into CASSFLRVGDTQYF.

The chain's CDR3 is CASSSVSSYNEQFF. For the CDR3, the DNA is TGTGCCAGCAGCTCGGTGAGCTCGTACAATGAGCAGTTCTTC. The J gene is TRBJ2-1, the V gene TRBV7-2; D unresolved. Germline CDR1 is SGHTA and CDR2 is FQGNSA. Trimming removed 4 bases at V and 4 bases at J, with 11 bases between. The CDR3 consists of 14 residues.

The chain carries TRBV7-9 and TRBJ1-4; 7 bases map to TRBD1. Germline CDR1 reads SEHNR; CDR2 reads FQNEAQ (reference sequence). CDR3 size: 15 residues. J lost 1 base, V lost 5 bases, and 4 bases had no gene match. CDR3 sequence (DNA): TGTGCCAGCAGCCAACCAGGGGGAACTAATGAAAAACTGTTTTTT. Its protein is CASSQPGGTNEKLFF.

The rearrangement joins TRBV20-1 to TRBJ2-1, with a possible D match to TRBD2 (6 bases). The germline CDR1 and CDR2 sequences are DFQATT and SNEGSKA (reference sequence). The length of the CDR3 is 14 residues. The CDR3 loop reads CSISQGGSYNEQFF. The DNA for the CDR3 is TGCAGCATATCCCAGGGAGGCTCCTACAATGAGCAGTTCTTC.

The chain employs TRBV7-2 and TRBJ2-1; 9 bases line up with TRBD2. The ends lost 1 base at V and 1 base at J; junction bases unmatched: 5. Looked up from germline, CDR1 is SGHTA and CDR2 is FQGNSA. The CDR3 extends over 17 amino acids. CDR3 DNA: TGTGCCAGCAGCTTAGTTTGGACTAGCGCTTCCTACAATGAGCAGTTCTTC. It translates to CASSLVWTSASYNEQFF.

This clonotype was observed a few times. The CDR3 DNA sequence: TGCGCCAGCAGCTCGAACTACGGGGGCTCCTACAATGAGCAGTTCTTC. Protein sequence: CASSSNYGGSYNEQFF. The rearrangement joins TRBV5-1 to TRBJ2-1; the D gene is possibly TRBD2 (6 bases). This CDR3 region has 16 residues. V was trimmed by 3 bases and J by 0 bases, leaving 13 bases between them. CDR1 is SGHRS, CDR2 YFSETQ, per germline.

The chain carries TRBV7-9 and TRBJ1-1; 9 positions match TRBD1. Germline CDR1 SEHNR, CDR2 FQNEAQ (reference sequence). The CDR3 totals 17 residues. Trimming at V came to 1 base and at J to 5 bases, leaving 11 bases not matched to a gene. The CDR3 sequence: CASSLGGRTGASTEAFF. The CDR3, as DNA: TGTGCCAGCAGCTTAGGTGGCCGGACAGGGGCATCGACTGAAGCTTTCTTT.

Ten or more counts support this clonotype. The chain carries TRBV5-1 and TRBJ2-1; 14 nucleotides line up with TRBD2. Germline V gives CDR1 SGHRS, CDR2 YFSETQ. J gave up 10 bases and V 4 bases, and 7 bases lay outside the gene matches. This CDR3 is built from 15 residues. The CDR3 coding sequence is TGCGCCAGCAGCCCCGGGACTAGCGGGAGTAACGAGCAGTTCTTC. It yields the protein CASSPGTSGSNEQFF.

The chain is built from TRBV2 and TRBJ2-7, with 8 bases matching TRBD2. Germline CDR1 SNHLY, CDR2 FYNNEI. CDR3 length equals 17 residues. Trimming took 3 bases from V and 3 from J; bases not matched to a gene: 13. CDR3 sequence (DNA): TGTGCCAGCAGTGACCCTCGTGCAGCGGGAGATTTCTACGAGCAGTACTTC. It codes for CASSDPRAAGDFYEQYF.

The gene calls are TRBV19 and TRBJ2-7; D possibly corresponds to TRBD2 (5 bases). The V end lost 4 bases, the J end lost 0 bases, and 16 bases lay between the germline ends. CDR1 is LNHDA and CDR2 is SQIVND in the germline V gene (reference sequence). This CDR3 region has 16 residues. The CDR3 reads CASSRDSGMSSYEQYF. Here the CDR3 DNA reads TGTGCCAGTAGTAGGGATTCCGGGATGAGCTCCTACGAGCAGTACTTC.

This clonotype was counted at least ten times. This chain joins TRBV18 and TRBJ2-5; 9 bases line up with TRBD1. Per the germline V gene, CDR1 is KGHSH and CDR2 is LQKENI. Trimming cost V 4 bases and J 2 bases; bases outside gene matches: 5. The CDR3 is made up of 15 amino acids. The CDR3 reads CASSQPGQGQETQYF. CDR3 in DNA: TGTGCCAGCTCACAACCGGGACAGGGACAAGAGACCCAGTACTTC.

This clonotype was observed a handful of times. This chain connects TRBV20-1 to TRBJ2-1; D not certain. This CDR3 has 11 residues. Per germline, CDR1 DFQATT and CDR2 SNEGSKA (reference sequence). V was shortened by 5 bases and J by 2 bases, with 4 bases between the two germline ends. The CDR3 spells CSAGPYNEQFF. The DNA of the CDR3 is TGCAGTGCTGGGCCCTACAATGAGCAGTTCTTC.

V usage is TRBV3-1 and J usage is TRBJ1-1; D is possibly TRBD1 (6 bases). Trimming took 1 base from V and 11 from J, leaving 17 bases between them. The germline gives CDR1 LGHDT, CDR2 YNNKEL (reference sequence). This CDR3 spans 14 amino acids. CDR3 region: CASSQGGHTREAFF. CDR3 nucleotides: TGTGCCAGCAGCCAAGGGGGACACACCCGGGAGGCTTTCTTT.

This clonotype was counted many times. The chain combines TRBV7-9 with TRBJ1-6, with a weak D call TRBD1 (5 bases). From germline, CDR1 is SEHNR and CDR2 FQNEAQ (reference sequence). The CDR3 sequence is 13 residues long. V lost 3 bases and J lost 7, with 7 bases in between. The CDR3 spells CASSLKGNSPLHF. In DNA form, the CDR3 reads TGTGCCAGCAGCTTGAAGGGGAATTCACCCCTCCACTTT.

The chain links TRBV12-3 or TRBV12-4 to TRBJ1-2; possibly TRBD1 for D (5 bases). The CDR3 length is 16 residues. Deletions cut 6 bases from V and 6 bases from J, with 23 bases between. CDR3 sequence (DNA): TGTGCCAGCAGCTTACATGCCCTCAGGGAATTGGATGGCTACACCTTC. Protein: CASSLHALRELDGYTF.

V usage is TRBV5-1 and J usage is TRBJ2-7, with 8 bases aligning to TRBD2. Per germline, CDR1 SGHRS and CDR2 YFSETQ. The CDR3 sequence is 16 residues long. Trimming at V came to 4 bases and at J to 2 bases, leaving 11 bases not matched to a gene. CDR3 in amino acids: CASSPLAGGITYEQYF. The CDR3 coding sequence is TGCGCCAGCAGCCCTTTGGCGGGGGGAATAACCTACGAGCAGTACTTC.

This clonotype was seen a few times. This chain uses TRBV25-1 with TRBJ1-2; D unclear. V shed 9 bases and J shed 0 bases, with 14 bases lying between them. CDR1 and CDR2 (germline): MGHDK, SYGVNS. The CDR3 has 14 amino acids. Here the CDR3 DNA reads TGTGCCAGTCCTCGCACCCGTCCTAACTATGGCTACACCTTC. Its protein is CASPRTRPNYGYTF.